Listed here are 31 T cell receptor beta chains from one sample, sequenced in a study of PD-1 blockade in classical Hodgkin lymphoma. Exposure to brentuximab vedotin varied, and each patient had relapsed following autologous stem cell transplantation. Isolation of CD8+ T cells from thawed PBMCs used magnetic negative selection. Clones were sequenced by immunoSEQ multiplex PCR, and TCRdb holds only the in-frame ones, with some missing. This table has around 7,500 clones, roughly 84% appearing once. The starting material was CD8+ T cells from blood, obtained at baseline. The receptor set was obtained from a human donor with classical Hodgkin lymphoma.

This chain joins TRBV5-1 and TRBJ2-3; D might be TRBD2 (5 bases). The V gene's germline CDR1 is SGHRS and CDR2 YFSETQ. This CDR3 has 17 residues. The ends were cut back, 2 bases at V and 0 bases at J, with 16 bases in the middle. DNA for the CDR3: TGCGCCAGCAGCTTTCCGGAGGTTGGTAAAAGCACAGATACGCAGTATTTT. Encoded protein: CASSFPEVGKSTDTQYF.

V and J are TRBV30 and TRBJ1-6; a weak D match, TRBD1 (5 bases). V lost 5 bases and J lost 5, with 13 bases in between. Per the germline V gene, CDR1 is GTSNPN and CDR2 is SVGIG (reference sequence). CDR3 size: 14 residues. CDR3 protein: CAWGRWGNNSPLHF. The DNA for the CDR3 is TGTGCCTGGGGAAGATGGGGGAATAATTCACCCCTCCACTTT.

This chain links TRBV21-1 with TRBJ1-2. TRBV21-1 is a recognized pseudogene. The CDR3 has 16 amino acids. Written as DNA, the CDR3 is TGTGCCAGCAGCAAAGCCCAGGGAGTTGTGATCTATGGCTACACCTTC. Translation: CASSKAQGVVIYGYTF.

There are a few counts of this clone. This chain joins TRBV6-5 and TRBJ2-7, with 9 bases aligning to TRBD1. CDR1 MNHEY and CDR2 SVGAGI come from the germline V gene. This CDR3 spans 13 amino acids. The J segment lost 3 bases and the V segment lost 9 bases, leaving 6 bases of the junction unmatched. This chain's CDR3 is CASAPGQGYEQYF. CDR3 sequence (DNA): TGTGCCAGTGCTCCGGGACAGGGCTACGAGCAGTACTTC.

The chain links TRBV5-6 to TRBJ1-1; D uncertain. The germline gives CDR1 SGHDT, CDR2 YYEEEE. The CDR3 has 17 residues. The V and J ends lost 0 bases and 0 bases respectively, with 15 bases between them. This CDR3 reads CASSLDPLGRVNTEAFF. The CDR3 nucleotides read TGTGCCAGCAGCTTGGACCCTCTTGGCAGAGTGAACACTGAAGCTTTCTTT.

This chain connects TRBV10-3 to TRBJ2-2; possible D gene TRBD1, 6 bases. V shed 1 base and J shed 3 bases, with 12 bases lying between them. The CDR3 sequence is 16 residues long. Germline-derived CDR1 and CDR2 are ENHRY and SYGVKD. This CDR3 reads CAISEFGQGYTGELFF. DNA for the CDR3: TGTGCCATCAGTGAGTTTGGCCAGGGGTACACCGGGGAGCTGTTTTTT.

This clone was found once. The V and J genes are TRBV7-9 and TRBJ2-7; D is possibly TRBD1 or TRBD2 (5 bases each). Trimming took 2 bases from V and 4 from J, leaving 21 bases between them. This CDR3 comprises 17 residues. The germline V gene has CDR1 SEHNR and CDR2 FQNEAQ (reference sequence). The CDR3 sequence: CASSLFAGALGVYEQYF. The CDR3 DNA reads as TGTGCCAGCAGCTTATTCGCTGGGGCGCTCGGGGTTTACGAGCAGTACTTC.

The chain joins TRBV27 to TRBJ2-1; 10 bases fit TRBD2. Germline CDR1 reads MNHEY; CDR2 reads SMNVEV (reference sequence). V shed 5 bases and J 4 bases; nucleotides not matched to a gene: 8. The CDR3 covers 16 residues. The CDR3 spells CASSPTLAGHYNEQFF. The CDR3 DNA reads TGTGCCAGCAGTCCCACACTAGCGGGGCATTACAATGAGCAGTTCTTC.

The chain is built from TRBV5-1 and TRBJ1-1; D possibly corresponds to TRBD1 (6 bases). CDR3 size: 17 residues. Germline CDR1 is SGHRS and CDR2 is YFSETQ. The germline V and J ends were trimmed by 2 bases and 3 bases, with 20 bases remaining between them. CDR3 bases: TGCGCCAGCAGCTTAAATCCAGGGGTCGAGGTCCACACTGAAGCTTTCTTT. Translated: CASSLNPGVEVHTEAFF.

The CDR3 coding sequence is TGCGCCAGCAGCCAAAAAGGGACTAGCGGGAGGACAGGCCCGTACAATGAGCAGTTCTTC. Translated: CASSQKGTSGRTGPYNEQFF. This rearrangement joins TRBV4-1 to TRBJ2-1, with 15 nucleotides matching TRBD2. Germline trimming cut 2 bases from V and 4 bases from J; bases unmatched to any gene: 12. This CDR3 region has 20 residues. Germline assignment: CDR1 MGHRA and CDR2 YSYEKL.

The count of this clone is one. The chain recombines TRBV7-9 with TRBJ2-1, with 11 bases that match TRBD2. The CDR3 totals 15 residues. The germline V gene encodes CDR1 SEHNR and CDR2 FQNEAQ (reference sequence). The ends lost 7 bases at V and 9 bases at J; junction bases unmatched: 11. DNA for the CDR3: TGTGCCAGCACCCCCGCCGGGACTAGCGGCTTTGAGCAGTTCTTC. This codes for CASTPAGTSGFEQFF.

As DNA, the CDR3 is TGTGCCAGCAGTACCGAAAACCAAGAGACCCAGTACTTC. It encodes CASSTENQETQYF. The rearrangement uses TRBV27 and TRBJ2-5, with D unclear. This CDR3 spans 13 amino acids. Germline-derived CDR1 and CDR2 are MNHEY and SMNVEV (reference sequence). The V end lost 5 bases, the J end lost 0 bases, and 7 bases lay between the germline ends.

In its sample, this clone was seen a few times. The chain recombines TRBV4-2 with TRBJ1-2; weak D call: TRBD1 (5 bases). Trimming removed 11 bases from V and 4 bases from J, with 14 bases in between. The CDR3 extends over 12 amino acids. CDR1 LGHNA and CDR2 YNFKEQ come from the germline V gene. CDR3: CAVTDNSYGYTF. DNA of the CDR3: TGTGCCGTAACGGACAATTCCTATGGCTACACCTTC.

The chain has TRBV6-5 and TRBJ2-7; 11 nucleotides agree with TRBD1. The CDR3 runs to 14 residues. Germline V gives CDR1 MNHEY, CDR2 SVGAGI. V lost 7 bases and J lost 4; bases outside the gene matches: 6. Here the CDR3 reads CASKFGTGGYEQYF. The CDR3 coding sequence is TGTGCCAGCAAGTTCGGGACAGGGGGATACGAGCAGTACTTC.

The V and J genes are TRBV6-5 and TRBJ2-7; the match to TRBD1 covers 10 bases. Germline V gene sequence: CDR1 MNHEY, CDR2 SVGAGI. The CDR3 extends over 15 amino acids. The junction had 3 bases not matched to a gene; V was cut back by 2 bases and J by 2 bases. The CDR3 sequence is CASSYGQGVPYEQYF. CDR3 nucleotide sequence: TGTGCCAGCAGTTACGGACAGGGGGTGCCCTACGAGCAGTACTTC.

The rearrangement joins TRBV13 to TRBJ2-6; D uncertain. The V end was cut by 1 base, the J end by 3 bases, with 7 bases between. Germline V gene sequence: CDR1 PRHDT, CDR2 FYEKMQ (reference sequence). The CDR3 loop spans 15 amino acids. This CDR3 is CASSLAGYGANVLTF. CDR3 DNA sequence: TGTGCCAGCAGCTTAGCCGGGTATGGGGCCAACGTCCTGACTTTC.

The V and J genes are TRBV13 and TRBJ2-6; D is unclear. The CDR3 is 15 residues long. V lost 0 bases and J lost 3, with 6 bases in between. Germline assignment: CDR1 PRHDT and CDR2 FYEKMQ (reference sequence). The CDR3 region has the DNA TGTGCCAGCAGCTTAGGGAATGGTGGGGCCAACGTCCTGACTTTC. Amino acids: CASSLGNGGANVLTF.

This chain links TRBV28 with TRBJ2-7; TRBD1 matches 9 bases. CDR1 and CDR2 from the germline V gene are MDHEN and SYDVKM. V was pared by 3 bases and J by 5 bases, with 11 bases of the junction left unmatched. This CDR3 has 16 amino acids. The CDR3 spells CASSFKIGDRDHEQYF. CDR3 DNA: TGTGCCAGCAGTTTTAAGATAGGGGACAGGGACCACGAGCAGTACTTC.

This clone was detected once. V usage is TRBV11-2 and J usage is TRBJ2-7; D may be TRBD1 (6 bases). With 0 bases removed from V and 5 bases from J, the gap between germline ends came to 11 bases. CDR1 is SGHAT, CDR2 FQNNGV, per germline. There are 14 residues in the CDR3. The CDR3, as DNA: TGTGCCAGCAGCTTAGATCCCAGGGGTCACGAGCAGTACTTC. This encodes CASSLDPRGHEQYF.

This clone has a single count. This sequence joins TRBV27 and TRBJ2-7, with 10 bases lining up with TRBD2. V was pared by 5 bases and J by 3 bases, with 4 bases of the junction left unmatched. Germline V gives CDR1 MNHEY, CDR2 SMNVEV (reference sequence). The CDR3 extends over 14 amino acids. Here the CDR3 DNA reads TGTGCCAGCAGTCCAGGGACTAGCGTCTACGAGCAGTACTTC. Protein sequence: CASSPGTSVYEQYF.

This rearrangement joins TRBV5-4 to TRBJ1-3; 7 bases match TRBD1. Germline trimming cut 4 bases from V and 5 bases from J; bases unmatched to any gene: 6. There are 14 residues in the CDR3. In germline, CDR1 is SGHNT, CDR2 YYREEE (reference sequence). The CDR3 bases are TGTGCCAGCAGCCCCGACAGGGAAAGAAACACCATATATTTT. This sequence encodes CASSPDRERNTIYF.

The V call is TRBV19, the J call TRBJ2-7, with TRBD1 as a possible D gene (5 bases). The germline V and J ends were trimmed by 2 bases and 3 bases, with 14 bases remaining between them. Germline-derived CDR1 and CDR2 are LNHDA and SQIVND (reference sequence). The CDR3 length is 15 residues. The CDR3 spells CASSISGDSYYEQYF. The CDR3 nucleotides read TGTGCCAGTAGTATATCTGGAGACAGTTACTACGAGCAGTACTTC.

The gene calls are TRBV7-2 and TRBJ2-1; 12 bases align to TRBD1. With V trimmed by 5 bases and J by 8 bases, 7 bases remained unmatched. Germline V gene sequence: CDR1 SGHTA, CDR2 FQGNSA. This CDR3 comprises 15 residues. The chain's CDR3 is CASSLPGQGAYEQFF. In nucleotides, the CDR3 is TGTGCCAGCAGCCTACCGGGACAGGGGGCGTATGAGCAGTTCTTC.

This clone was detected once. This sequence joins TRBV7-9 and TRBJ1-6; 9 nucleotides line up with TRBD1. Germline lookup yields CDR1 SEHNR and CDR2 FQNEAQ (reference sequence). There are 15 residues in the CDR3. The V segment lost 7 bases and the J segment 9 bases; nucleotides outside the gene matches: 10. The CDR3 sequence: CASIPLTGGISPLHF. The CDR3 DNA follows: TGTGCCAGCATCCCTCTGACAGGGGGGATTTCACCCCTCCACTTT.

The chain links TRBV19 to TRBJ1-5; D possibly corresponds to TRBD1 (6 bases). Germline CDR1 reads LNHDA; CDR2 reads SQIVND (reference sequence). Deletions cut 5 bases from V and 6 bases from J, with 11 bases between. This CDR3 spans 13 amino acids. The CDR3 protein is CASSEGGGQPQHF. DNA for the CDR3: TGTGCCAGTAGTGAGGGGGGCGGTCAGCCCCAGCATTTT.

The V call is TRBV7-9, the J call TRBJ2-4; the D gene is possibly TRBD1 (6 bases). The CDR3 is 15 residues long. With 5 bases removed from V and 6 bases from J, the gap between germline ends came to 17 bases. Germline values: CDR1 SEHNR, CDR2 FQNEAQ (reference sequence). The CDR3: CASSPGAGQLNIQYF. As DNA, the CDR3 is TGTGCCAGCAGCCCCGGCGCAGGACAGCTAAACATTCAGTACTTC.

The rearrangement uses TRBV28 and TRBJ2-2; D is ambiguous. Germline V CDR1 and CDR2: MDHEN, SYDVKM. The CDR3 covers 13 residues. V lost 8 bases to trimming and J lost 1 base, with 8 bases between them. CDR3 protein: CASRWENTGELFF. CDR3 coding DNA: TGTGCCAGCCGCTGGGAGAACACCGGGGAGCTGTTTTTT.

This chain joins TRBV6-1 and TRBJ1-2, with D possibly matching TRBD1 (5 bases). The CDR3 length is 15 residues. Looked up from germline, CDR1 is MNHNS and CDR2 is SASEGT. V was cut by 0 bases and J by 3 bases, with 11 bases left in between. CDR3 amino acids: CASSEALGDYYGYTF. CDR3 in DNA: TGTGCCAGCAGTGAAGCGTTGGGGGACTACTATGGCTACACCTTC.

This chain joins TRBV27 and TRBJ2-3, with D tentatively TRBD2 (5 bases). V was trimmed by 7 bases and J by 11 bases, leaving 13 bases between them. CDR1 and CDR2 (germline): MNHEY, SMNVEV (reference sequence). The CDR3 is 11 residues long. Here the CDR3 reads CASTIGGLQYF. The DNA of the CDR3 is TGTGCCAGCACCATAGGAGGCCTGCAGTATTTT.

In this sample, this clone turned up once. This sequence joins TRBV25-1 and TRBJ2-5, with a weak D call TRBD2 (5 bases). V lost 2 bases, J lost 5 bases, and 12 bases lay in between. Germline lookup yields CDR1 MGHDK and CDR2 SYGVNS. This CDR3 contains 14 residues. CDR3 DNA: TGTGCCAGCAGTGAACTATCGGAGGCCGAGACCCAGTACTTC. Its translation is CASSELSEAETQYF. Looking up the rest from reference TRBV25-1 and TRBJ2-5 gives the full variable domain: EADIYQTPRYLVIGTGKKITLECSQTMGHDKMYWYQQDPGMELHLIHYSYGVNSTEKGDLSSESTVSRIRTEHFPLTLESARPSHTSQYLCASSELSEAETQYFGPGTRLLVL.

The chain has TRBV5-1 and TRBJ2-7; maybe TRBD1 (5 bases). Per the germline V gene, CDR1 is SGHRS and CDR2 is YFSETQ. Trimming took off 2 bases at V and 7 bases at J, with 10 bases between the two ends. This CDR3 region has 12 residues. The CDR3, as DNA: TGCGCCAGCAGCTTAGGGGCGCTGGAGCAGTACTTC. This encodes CASSLGALEQYF.